This TCR beta chain appears in the sequencing data of a study of Graves' ophthalmopathy and Graves' hyperthyroidism (dated by TCRdb to between 2017 and 2018). About the full investigation: Peripheral blood samples were taken at the time of initial diagnosis, before any treatment was given. The study used TCR beta repertoire signatures to distinguish Graves' ophthalmopathy from Graves' hyperthyroidism and to predict progression to ophthalmopathy. In total, some 140 blood samples were TCR-sequenced: 40 to 45 ophthalmopathy, approximately 80 hyperthyroidism and some 17 hyperthyroidism-to-ophthalmopathy patients. To explore V-J signatures distinguishing ophthalmopathy from hyperthyroidism, a discovery set of more than 95 patients (43 ophthalmopathy, about 57 stable hyperthyroidism) was enrolled. An independent validation cohort was composed of roughly 19 hyperthyroidism patients and 17 patients who later progressed from hyperthyroidism to ophthalmopathy. In more than five hyperthyroidism patients, the T-cell repertoires found in thyroid tissue were compared with those found in blood. Following sample collection, hyperthyroidism patients were given methimazole at a starting dose of 30 mg daily, and ophthalmopathy patients were given high-dose intravenous methylprednisolone. The approximately 90 discovery patients were divided at random into training and test sets in a 7:3 ratio.

What the work shows at the level of the full study, not this receptor alone: Most expanded thyroid clonotypes with a frequency above 0.001 also appeared in blood, which suggests that blood repertoires may reflect the immune response in the thyroid. In validation, the model predicted ophthalmopathy progression with about 70% sensitivity and approximately 72% specificity; roughly eleven predicted patients were CT-confirmed with GO in a median of approximately six months. Sample size was not predetermined statistically, and investigators were not blinded to group allocation. In cross-validation, the 13-signature model distinguished ophthalmopathy from stable hyperthyroidism with 85% to 90% sensitivity and 81.08% specificity, and in the test set the corresponding values were approximately 79% and 70%.

The junction shows trimming of 1 base on V and 2 bases on J, and the gene matches do not reach 17 bases of it. Including the terminal cysteine and phenylalanine, the CDR3 comprises 19 residues. Kept here is only the CDR3 DNA, which spans 57 bases and is read in frame from base 1. CDR1 and CDR2 are read off the germline V gene as MDHEN and SYDVKM. Stable hyperthyroidism was defined as no progression to ophthalmopathy within 18 months of follow-up. Hyperthyroidism patients were newly diagnosed, were aged 18 to 65 years, and had a disease duration under 2 months. Anyone with other autoimmune diseases, uncontrolled infections, pregnancy or lactation was excluded from the study. Clinical symptoms, serum thyroxine, TRAb, thyroid ultrasound and orbital computed tomography formed the basis of the diagnosis. PBMCs were isolated from about 9.2 ml of fresh peripheral blood by Ficoll-Paque density gradient centrifugation. Total RNA was extracted with Trizol reagent and quality-checked on an Agilent 2100 Bioanalyzer.

This clonotype was seen ten or more times. What antigen it recognizes has not been identified. Base qualities are not recorded, but no much larger clone differs from it by a single base. For repertoire sequencing, the TCR beta CDR3 regions were amplified from RNA transcripts. HTBI primers and the Qiagen OneStep RT-PCR kit were used in a first-round RT-PCR, which was followed by a second-round multiplex PCR, size selection and purification. Libraries were sequenced on an Illumina HiSeq2000 using paired-end 100 bp reads. From the authors' description of their analysis: SOAPnuke was used for read processing, and reads with adapters, uncalled bases, a mean Phred below 15, or no exact constant-primer or identifier match were discarded. COPE v1.2.5 was used to merge high-quality paired reads. Clonotypes were defined as unique nucleotide sequences and were aligned to IMGT TRB V, D and J references using MiTCR v1.1. Analysis was restricted to V-J combinations with a frequency above 0.0001, which covered roughly 99% of repertoires. A TCR clonal expansion and chaos score per V-J combination was defined as the ratio of F50 clonal expansion to chaos observed in the TCRdist matrix. Welch's t-statistics and random forest were used to narrow the features down to approximately twelve V-J combinations, which were then fed into a naive Bayes classifier. The similarity between thyroid and blood repertoires was quantified using the Morisita-Horn index. TCRdb took the public reads, trimmed them with fastp at Q25, ran MiXCR for clone calling and kept in-frame beta chains. Each record represents a unique CDR3 protein, reported with the most common genes and DNA among its rows. The V and J calls, along with clone size, are taken from TCRdb and not from the paper's own processing. This sample has 350,000 to 450,000 distinct CDR3 sequences in its table, and around 20% of those were observed once. In total, the top ten clones hold more than 2.5% of the sample.

The receptor was isolated from a woman aged 18-29 years with stable Graves' hyperthyroidism. Donor details come from another sample of the same person, matched by shared clones. The rearrangement combines TRBV28 with TRBJ2-7, with 7 junctional bases fitting TRBD1. Material for sequencing was peripheral blood. The CDR3 corresponds to CASSLFLTTGVPLTYEQYF. The DNA sequence is TGTGCCAGCAGTTTATTTTTAACTACAGGGGTCCCACTAACCTACGAGCAGTACTTC. Full variable domain (CDR3 extended with the reference TRBV28 and TRBJ2-7 proteins): DVKVTQSSRYLVKRTGEKVFLECVQDMDHENMFWYRQDPGLGLRLIYFSYDVKMKEKGDIPEGYSVSREKKERFSLILESASTNQTSMYLCASSLFLTTGVPLTYEQYFGPGTRLTVT.